One sample yielded the 10 T cell receptor beta chains listed below, sequenced in a study of shared clonotypes between healthy human individuals. TCRdb's copy holds only in-frame clones and misses some; the assay was immunoSEQ multiplex PCR. The repertoire holds 740,000 or so clones, with roughly 72% as singletons. The sequenced sample was memory CD4+ T cells sorted from blood. Subset here: CD45RA-negative fraction. The receptors come from a woman aged 25 to 45 in good health.

This clone was counted many times. Distinct nucleotide sequences in the sample also encode this CDR3. The chain uses TRBV28 and TRBJ1-3, with TRBD1 identical over 11 bases. Germline lookup yields CDR1 MDHEN and CDR2 SYDVKM. With 4 bases clipped from V and 4 bases from J, the junction kept 3 bases outside the gene matches. This CDR3 has 15 residues. CDR3 residues: CASSSGQGDGNTIYF. For the CDR3, the DNA is TGTGCCAGCAGTTCGGGACAGGGGGACGGAAACACCATATATTTT.

This chain connects TRBV4-1 to TRBJ2-1; 8 nucleotides line up with TRBD2. The germline gives CDR1 MGHRA, CDR2 YSYEKL. The CDR3 has 15 amino acids. Trimming took 4 bases from V and 5 from J; bases not matched to a gene: 7. Here the CDR3 DNA reads TGCGCCAGCAGCCCGACACCGGGAGGGAACAATGAGCAGTTCTTC. It codes for CASSPTPGGNNEQFF.

V gene TRBV4-2 combines with J gene TRBJ2-7; the match to TRBD2 covers 13 bases. After removal of 1 base from V and 6 bases from J, the junction contained 3 bases not matched to a gene. Per the germline V gene, CDR1 is LGHNA and CDR2 is YNFKEQ. This CDR3 spans 15 amino acids. CDR3 loop: CASSQAGTSGIEQYF. CDR3 coding DNA: TGTGCCAGCAGCCAAGCGGGGACTAGCGGGATCGAGCAGTACTTC.

Only one count was recorded for this clone. The J gene is TRBJ1-2, the V gene TRBV28; 8 bases fit TRBD1. J was trimmed by 3 bases and V by 5 bases; bases with no gene match: 5. The CDR3 is 14 amino acids. From germline, CDR1 is MDHEN and CDR2 SYDVKM. CDR3 loop: CASSQQGGDYGYTF. As DNA, the CDR3 is TGTGCCAGCAGTCAACAGGGGGGGGACTATGGCTACACCTTC.

V gene TRBV30 combines with J gene TRBJ2-7; D unclear. Trimming removed 5 bases at V and 4 bases at J, with 12 bases between. The CDR3 is 12 residues long. The germline gives CDR1 GTSNPN, CDR2 SVGIG (reference sequence). The DNA for the CDR3 is TGTGCCTGGGGAGACACCAGATACGAGCAGTACTTC. This translates into CAWGDTRYEQYF.

In this sample, this clone turned up a few times. J is TRBJ2-1 and V is TRBV19, with TRBD2 matching 8 bases. Losses at the gene ends were 1 base for V and 5 bases for J; bases not matched to a gene: 7. CDR1 and CDR2 from the germline V gene are LNHDA and SQIVND (reference sequence). This CDR3 contains 16 residues. The CDR3 DNA is TGTGCCAGTAGTATAGCGAGCGGGAGTATAGACAATGAGCAGTTCTTC. Its protein product is CASSIASGSIDNEQFF.

The rearrangement joins TRBV2 to TRBJ1-5; D ambiguous. CDR1 and CDR2 from the germline V gene are SNHLY and FYNNEI. The CDR3 extends over 12 amino acids. Deletions cut 3 bases from V and 5 bases from J, with 5 bases between. CDR3 protein: CASSDNYQPQHF. CDR3 nucleotides: TGTGCCAGCAGTGACAACTATCAGCCCCAGCATTTT.

V and J are TRBV28 and TRBJ1-1; TRBD1 matches at 7 bases. The germline CDR1 and CDR2 sequences are MDHEN and SYDVKM. This CDR3 contains 14 residues. The V gene end was trimmed by 6 bases and the J gene end by 4 bases; junction bases not matched to a gene: 8. As DNA, the CDR3 is TGTGCCAGCAGGCAAGGGGGCAGTGGCACTGAAGCTTTCTTT. Its protein product is CASRQGGSGTEAFF.

This chain connects TRBV6-1 to TRBJ2-3, with 8 bases aligning to TRBD2. This CDR3 has 16 residues. CDR1 MNHNS and CDR2 SASEGT come from the germline V gene. J lost 5 bases, V lost 2 bases, and 9 bases had no gene match. CDR3 in DNA: TGTGCCAGCAGTGAAAGCCTAGCGGGCGTGCAAGATACGCAGTATTTT. This gives the protein CASSESLAGVQDTQYF.

In this sample, this clone turned up a few times. The V call is TRBV5-6, the J call TRBJ2-7; D unclear. The CDR3 contains 11 residues. Trimming stripped 1 base from V and 6 bases from J, with 5 bases between. Germline CDR1 is SGHDT and CDR2 is YYEEEE. The CDR3 loop is CASSLISEQYF. In DNA form, the CDR3 reads TGTGCCAGCAGCTTGATCAGCGAGCAGTACTTC. The full variable domain, completed using reference TRBV5-6 and TRBJ2-7, is DAGVTQSPTHLIKTRGQQVTLRCSPKSGHDTVSWYQQALGQGPQFIFQYYEEEERQRGNFPDRFSGHQFPNYSSELNVNALLLGDSALYLCASSLISEQYFGPGTRLTVT.